This section outlines one TCR beta chain sequence together with its context. This specimen comes from a study of blood T cell repertoires in COVID-19. As originally analysed: Reference gene primer amplification yielded estimated nucleated cell counts. Assay: immunoSEQ multiplex PCR; the TCRdb copy retains only in-frame clones and omits some. Clone size and the V and J calls come from that table; the DNA yielded D and trimming. The sample lists about 270,000 clones, about 82% occurring once. The CDR3 runs to 14 residues. Germline V gene lookup returns CDR1 SEHNR and CDR2 FQNEAQ (reference sequence). Trimming removed 2 bases from V and 5 bases from J; junction bases left unmatched: 5.

This sequence was found in a woman aged 45-65 years with active or convalescent COVID-19. Sequenced sample: peripheral blood. This chain links TRBV7-9 with TRBJ2-7; TRBD1 agrees at 8 bases. DNA of the CDR3: TGTGCCAGCAGCTTAAAGGACAGGGAACACGAGCAGTACTTC. It is translated as CASSLKDREHEQYF.